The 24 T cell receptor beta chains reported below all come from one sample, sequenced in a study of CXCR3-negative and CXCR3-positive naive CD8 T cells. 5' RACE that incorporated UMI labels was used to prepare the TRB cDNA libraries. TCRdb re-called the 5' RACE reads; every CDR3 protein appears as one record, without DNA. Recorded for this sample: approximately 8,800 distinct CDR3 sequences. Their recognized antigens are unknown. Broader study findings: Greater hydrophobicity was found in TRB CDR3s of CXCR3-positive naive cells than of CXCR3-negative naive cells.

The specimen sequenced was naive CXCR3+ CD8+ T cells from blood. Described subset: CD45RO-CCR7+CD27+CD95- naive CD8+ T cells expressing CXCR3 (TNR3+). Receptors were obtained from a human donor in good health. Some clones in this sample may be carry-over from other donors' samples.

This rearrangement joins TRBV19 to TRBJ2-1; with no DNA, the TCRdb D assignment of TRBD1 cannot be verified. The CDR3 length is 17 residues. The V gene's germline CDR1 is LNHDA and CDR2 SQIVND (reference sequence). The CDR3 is CASSIAGQRSSYNEQFF.

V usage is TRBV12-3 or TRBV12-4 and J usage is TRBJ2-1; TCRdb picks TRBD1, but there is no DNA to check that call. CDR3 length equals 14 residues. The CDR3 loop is CASSPGPGYNEQFF.

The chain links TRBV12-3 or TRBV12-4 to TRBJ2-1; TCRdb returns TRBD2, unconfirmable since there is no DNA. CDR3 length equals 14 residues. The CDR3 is CASSFRGRDGEQFF.

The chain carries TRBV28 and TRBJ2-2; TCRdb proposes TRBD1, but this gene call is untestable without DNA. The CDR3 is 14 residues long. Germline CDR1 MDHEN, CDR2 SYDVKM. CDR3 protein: CASAGTGNTGELFF.

The CDR3 is CASSLYLNEQFF. The V call is TRBV7-8, the J call TRBJ2-1. The CDR3 runs to 12 residues. The germline V gene has CDR1 SGHVS and CDR2 FQNEAQ. The complete variable domain, with remaining parts taken from reference TRBV7-8 and TRBJ2-1, reads GAGVSQSPRYKVAKRGQDVALRCDPISGHVSLFWYQQALGQGPEFLTYFQNEAQLDKSGLPSDRFFAERPEGSVSTLKIQRTQQEDSAVYLCASSLYLNEQFFGPGTRLTVL.

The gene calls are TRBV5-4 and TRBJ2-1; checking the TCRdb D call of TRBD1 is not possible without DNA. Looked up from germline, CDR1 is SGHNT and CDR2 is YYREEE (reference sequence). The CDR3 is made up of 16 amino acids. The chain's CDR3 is CASSLEQGKSEDEQFF. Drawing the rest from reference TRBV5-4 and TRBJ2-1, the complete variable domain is ETGVTQSPTHLIKTRGQQVTLRCSSQSGHNTVSWYQQALGQGPQFIFQYYREEENGRGNFPPRFSGLQFPNYSSELNVNALELDDSALYLCASSLEQGKSEDEQFFGPGTRLTVL.

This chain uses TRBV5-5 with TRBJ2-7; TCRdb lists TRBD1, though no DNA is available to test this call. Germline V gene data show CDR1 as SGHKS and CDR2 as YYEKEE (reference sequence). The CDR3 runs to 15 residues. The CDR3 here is CASSRGGQGVHEQYF.

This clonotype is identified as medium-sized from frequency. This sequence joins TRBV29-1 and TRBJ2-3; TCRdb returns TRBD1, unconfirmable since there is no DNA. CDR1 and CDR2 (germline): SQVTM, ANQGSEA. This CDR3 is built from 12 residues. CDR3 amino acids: CSVETQGDTQYF.

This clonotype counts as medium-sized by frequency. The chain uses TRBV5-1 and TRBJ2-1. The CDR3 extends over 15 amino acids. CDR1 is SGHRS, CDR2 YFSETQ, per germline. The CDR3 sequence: CASSLTKIAYNEQFF.

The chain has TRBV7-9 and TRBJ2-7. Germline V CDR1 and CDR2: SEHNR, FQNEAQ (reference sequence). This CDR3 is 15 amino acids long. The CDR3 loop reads CASSLVAGAHYEQYF.

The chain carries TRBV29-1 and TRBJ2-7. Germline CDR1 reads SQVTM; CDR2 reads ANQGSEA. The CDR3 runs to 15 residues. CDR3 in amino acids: CSVELFRGGSYEQYF.

This CDR3 is CATSDLMSRDTEAFF. The genes are TRBV24-1 and TRBJ1-1; with no DNA, the TCRdb D assignment of TRBD1 cannot be verified. Looked up from germline, CDR1 is KGHDR and CDR2 is SFDVKD. The CDR3 extends over 15 amino acids.

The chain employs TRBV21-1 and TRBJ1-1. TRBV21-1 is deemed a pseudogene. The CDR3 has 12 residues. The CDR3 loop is CASRSMNTEAFF.

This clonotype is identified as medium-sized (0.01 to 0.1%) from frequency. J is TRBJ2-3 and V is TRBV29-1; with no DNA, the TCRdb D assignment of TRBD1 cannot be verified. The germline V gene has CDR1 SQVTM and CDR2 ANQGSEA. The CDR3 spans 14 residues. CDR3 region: CSGEQGSDQDTQYF.

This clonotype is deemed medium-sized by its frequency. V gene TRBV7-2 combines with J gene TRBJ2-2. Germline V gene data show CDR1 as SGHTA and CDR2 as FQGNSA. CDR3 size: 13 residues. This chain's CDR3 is CASSLPNTGELFF.

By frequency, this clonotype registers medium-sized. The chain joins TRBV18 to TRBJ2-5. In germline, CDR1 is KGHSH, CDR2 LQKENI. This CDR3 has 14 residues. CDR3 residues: CASSPYPYQETQYF.

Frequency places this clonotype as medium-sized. CDR3 in amino acids: CASSLRDGRYNEQFF. This chain uses TRBV27 with TRBJ2-1; TCRdb lists TRBD1, though no DNA is available to test this call. CDR3 length: 15 amino acids. Germline lookup yields CDR1 MNHEY and CDR2 SMNVEV (reference sequence).

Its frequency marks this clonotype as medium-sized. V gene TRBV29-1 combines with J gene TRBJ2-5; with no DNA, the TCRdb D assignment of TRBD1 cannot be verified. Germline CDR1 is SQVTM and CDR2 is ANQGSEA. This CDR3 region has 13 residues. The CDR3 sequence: CSVVEDNKETQYF.

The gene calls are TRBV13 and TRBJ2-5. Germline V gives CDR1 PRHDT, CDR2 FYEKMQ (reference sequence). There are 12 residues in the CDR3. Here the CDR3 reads CASSRYQETQYF.

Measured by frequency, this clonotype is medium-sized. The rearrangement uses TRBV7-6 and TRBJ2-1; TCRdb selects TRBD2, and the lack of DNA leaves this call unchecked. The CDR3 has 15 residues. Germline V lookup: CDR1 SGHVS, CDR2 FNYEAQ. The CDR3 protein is CASSFPSGENNEQFF.

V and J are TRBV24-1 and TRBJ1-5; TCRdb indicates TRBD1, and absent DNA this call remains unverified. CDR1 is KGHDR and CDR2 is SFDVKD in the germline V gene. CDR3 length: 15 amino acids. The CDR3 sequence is CATSDRDGSNQPQHF.

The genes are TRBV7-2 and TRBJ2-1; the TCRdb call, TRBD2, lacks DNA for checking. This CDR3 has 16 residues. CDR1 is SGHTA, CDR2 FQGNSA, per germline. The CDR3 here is CASSLALAGTDNEQFF.

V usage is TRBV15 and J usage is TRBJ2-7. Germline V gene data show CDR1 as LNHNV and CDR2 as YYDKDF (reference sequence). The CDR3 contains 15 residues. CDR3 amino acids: CATSRGAGRSYEQYF.

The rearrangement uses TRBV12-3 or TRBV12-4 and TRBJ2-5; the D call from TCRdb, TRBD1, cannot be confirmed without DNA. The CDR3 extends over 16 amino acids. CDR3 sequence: CASSLVGQGAGETQYF.